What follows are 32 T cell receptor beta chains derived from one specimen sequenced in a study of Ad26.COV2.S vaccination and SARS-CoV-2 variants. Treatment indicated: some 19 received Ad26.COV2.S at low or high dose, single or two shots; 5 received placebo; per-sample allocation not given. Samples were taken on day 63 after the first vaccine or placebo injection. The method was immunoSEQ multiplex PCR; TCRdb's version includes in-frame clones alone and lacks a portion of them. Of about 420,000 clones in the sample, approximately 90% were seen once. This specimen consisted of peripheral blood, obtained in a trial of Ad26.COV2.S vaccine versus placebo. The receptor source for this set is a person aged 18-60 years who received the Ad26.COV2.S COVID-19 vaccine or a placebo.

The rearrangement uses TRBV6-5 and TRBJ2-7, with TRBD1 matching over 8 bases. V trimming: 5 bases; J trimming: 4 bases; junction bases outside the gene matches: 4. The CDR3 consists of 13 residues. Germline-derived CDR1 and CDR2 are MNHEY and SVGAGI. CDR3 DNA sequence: TGTGCCAGCAGTCCAGGGGGCTGGTACGAGCAGTACTTC. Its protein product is CASSPGGWYEQYF.

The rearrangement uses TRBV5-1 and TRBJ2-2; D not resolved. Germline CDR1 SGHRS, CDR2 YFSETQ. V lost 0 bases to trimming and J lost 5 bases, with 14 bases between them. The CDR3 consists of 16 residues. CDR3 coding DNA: TGCGCCAGCAGCTTGGACGTCACGAGGTCGACCGGGGAGCTGTTTTTT. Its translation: CASSLDVTRSTGELFF.

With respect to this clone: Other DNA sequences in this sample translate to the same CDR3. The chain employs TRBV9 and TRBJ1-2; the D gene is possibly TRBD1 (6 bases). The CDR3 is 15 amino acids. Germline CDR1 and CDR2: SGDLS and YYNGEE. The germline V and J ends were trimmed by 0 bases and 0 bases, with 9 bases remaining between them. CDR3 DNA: TGTGCCAGCAGCGTAGGCAGGGGCGCTAACTATGGCTACACCTTC. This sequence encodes CASSVGRGANYGYTF.

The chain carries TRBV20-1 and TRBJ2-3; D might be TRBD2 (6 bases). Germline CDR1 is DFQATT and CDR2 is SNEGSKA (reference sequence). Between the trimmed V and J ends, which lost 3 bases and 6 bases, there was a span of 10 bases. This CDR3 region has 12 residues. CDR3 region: CSASPGADTQYF. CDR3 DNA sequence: TGCAGTGCTAGTCCGGGAGCGGATACGCAGTATTTT.

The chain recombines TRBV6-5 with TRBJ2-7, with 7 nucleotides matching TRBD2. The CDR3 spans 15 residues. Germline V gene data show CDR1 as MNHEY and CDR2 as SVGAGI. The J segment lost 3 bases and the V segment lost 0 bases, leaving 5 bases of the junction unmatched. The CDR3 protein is CASSYSSGGVYEQYF. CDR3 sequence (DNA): TGTGCCAGCAGTTACTCGTCGGGGGGAGTCTACGAGCAGTACTTC.

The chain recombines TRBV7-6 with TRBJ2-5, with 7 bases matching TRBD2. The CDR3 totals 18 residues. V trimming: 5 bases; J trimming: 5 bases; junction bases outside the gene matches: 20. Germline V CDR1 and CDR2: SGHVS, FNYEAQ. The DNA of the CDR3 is TGTGCCAGCAGCCCAGAGGCACTGGGGACTATAATTCCCGAGACCCAGTACTTC. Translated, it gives CASSPEALGTIIPETQYF. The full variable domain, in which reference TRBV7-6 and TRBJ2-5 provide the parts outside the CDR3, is GAGVSQSPRYKVTKRGQDVALRCDPISGHVSLYWYRQALGQGPEFLTYFNYEAQQDKSGLPNDRFSAERPEGSISTLTIQRTEQRDSAMYRCASSPEALGTIIPETQYFGPGTRLLVL.

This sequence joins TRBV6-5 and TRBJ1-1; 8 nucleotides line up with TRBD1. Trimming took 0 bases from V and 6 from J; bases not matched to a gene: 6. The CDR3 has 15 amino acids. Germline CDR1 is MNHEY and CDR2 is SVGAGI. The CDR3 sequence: CASSYSPGGESEAFF. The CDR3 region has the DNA TGTGCCAGCAGTTACTCACCAGGGGGCGAGTCTGAAGCTTTCTTT.

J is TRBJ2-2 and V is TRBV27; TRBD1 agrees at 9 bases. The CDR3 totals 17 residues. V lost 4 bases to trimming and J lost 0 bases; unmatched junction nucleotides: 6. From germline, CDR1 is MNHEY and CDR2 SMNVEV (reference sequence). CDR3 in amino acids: CASSSLRTGANTGELFF. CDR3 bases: TGTGCCAGCAGTTCCCTTAGGACAGGGGCGAACACCGGGGAGCTGTTTTTT.

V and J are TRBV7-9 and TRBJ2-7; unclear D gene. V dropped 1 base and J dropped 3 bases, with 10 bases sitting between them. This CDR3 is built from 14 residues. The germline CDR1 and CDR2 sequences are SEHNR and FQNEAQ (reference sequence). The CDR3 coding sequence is TGTGCCAGCAGCTTAGGAACAGCGAACTACGAGCAGTACTTC. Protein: CASSLGTANYEQYF.

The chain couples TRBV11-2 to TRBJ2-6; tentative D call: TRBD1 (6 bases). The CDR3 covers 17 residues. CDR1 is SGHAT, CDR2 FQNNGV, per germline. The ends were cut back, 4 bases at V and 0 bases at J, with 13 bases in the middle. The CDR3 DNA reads TGTGCCAGCAGCTCAGGACAGTACACCTCTGGGGCCAACGTCCTGACTTTC. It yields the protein CASSSGQYTSGANVLTF.

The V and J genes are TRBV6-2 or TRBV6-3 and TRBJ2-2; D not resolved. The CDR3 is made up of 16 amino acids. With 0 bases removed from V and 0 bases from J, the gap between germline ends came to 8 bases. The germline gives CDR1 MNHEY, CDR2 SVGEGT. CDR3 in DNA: TGTGCCAGCAGTTACTCGAAGGTCACGAACACCGGGGAGCTGTTTTTT. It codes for CASSYSKVTNTGELFF.

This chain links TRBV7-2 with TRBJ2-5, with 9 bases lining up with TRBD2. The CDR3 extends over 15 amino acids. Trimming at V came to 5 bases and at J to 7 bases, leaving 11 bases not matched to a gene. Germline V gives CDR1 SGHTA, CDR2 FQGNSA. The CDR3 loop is CASSPGGSGGGTQYF. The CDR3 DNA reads TGTGCCAGCAGCCCGGGGGGTAGCGGGGGTGGGACCCAGTACTTC.

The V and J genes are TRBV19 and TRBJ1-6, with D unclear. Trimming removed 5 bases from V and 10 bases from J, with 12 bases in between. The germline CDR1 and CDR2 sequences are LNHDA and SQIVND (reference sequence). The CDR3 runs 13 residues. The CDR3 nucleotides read TGTGCCAGTAGTGACGGGGTTCACTCACCCCTCCACTTT. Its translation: CASSDGVHSPLHF.

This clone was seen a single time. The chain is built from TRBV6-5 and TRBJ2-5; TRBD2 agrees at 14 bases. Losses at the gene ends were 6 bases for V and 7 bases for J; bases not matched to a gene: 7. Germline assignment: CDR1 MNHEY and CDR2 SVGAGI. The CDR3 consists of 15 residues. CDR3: CASSRTSGGLGTQYF. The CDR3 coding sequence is TGTGCCAGCAGCCGGACTAGCGGGGGGCTGGGGACCCAGTACTTC.

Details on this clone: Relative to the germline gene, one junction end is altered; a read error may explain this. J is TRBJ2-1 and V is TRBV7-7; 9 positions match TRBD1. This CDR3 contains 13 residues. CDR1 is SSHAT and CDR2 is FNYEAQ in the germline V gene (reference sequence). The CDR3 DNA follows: TGTGCTAGCAGCTCGGGACAGGGAAACGAGCAGTTCTTC. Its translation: CASSSGQGNEQFF.

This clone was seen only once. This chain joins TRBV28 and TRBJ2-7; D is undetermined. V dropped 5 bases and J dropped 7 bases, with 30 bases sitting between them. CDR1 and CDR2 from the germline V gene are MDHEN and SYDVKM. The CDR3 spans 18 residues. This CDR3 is CASSLAVSWAASQSEQYF. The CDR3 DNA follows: TGTGCCAGCAGTCTCGCCGTCAGCTGGGCAGCCAGCCAAAGTGAGCAGTACTTC. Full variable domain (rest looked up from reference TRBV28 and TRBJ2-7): DVKVTQSSRYLVKRTGEKVFLECVQDMDHENMFWYRQDPGLGLRLIYFSYDVKMKEKGDIPEGYSVSREKKERFSLILESASTNQTSMYLCASSLAVSWAASQSEQYFGPGTRLTVT.

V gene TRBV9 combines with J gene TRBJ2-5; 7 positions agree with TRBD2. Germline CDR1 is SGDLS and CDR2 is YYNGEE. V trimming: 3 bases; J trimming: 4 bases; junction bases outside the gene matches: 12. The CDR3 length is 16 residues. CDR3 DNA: TGTGCCAGCAGCGGATCGGGGGGACCCACATCAGAGACCCAGTACTTC. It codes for CASSGSGGPTSETQYF.

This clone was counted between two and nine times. The CDR3 sequence is CASSPGASWSYEQYF. The CDR3 nucleotides read TGTGCCAGCAGTCCTGGGGCTAGTTGGTCCTACGAGCAGTACTTC. J is TRBJ2-7 and V is TRBV6-6; possibly TRBD1 for D (5 bases). The CDR3 is 15 amino acids. Germline V gives CDR1 MNHNY, CDR2 SVGAGI (reference sequence). V was pared by 5 bases and J by 1 base, with 15 bases between.

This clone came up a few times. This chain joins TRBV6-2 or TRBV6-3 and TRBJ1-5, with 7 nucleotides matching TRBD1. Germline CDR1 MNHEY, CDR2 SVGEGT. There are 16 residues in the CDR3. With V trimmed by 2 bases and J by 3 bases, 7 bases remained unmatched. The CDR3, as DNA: TGTGCCAGCAGTTACCTCACTACAGGGGTCAATCAGCCCCAGCATTTT. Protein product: CASSYLTTGVNQPQHF.

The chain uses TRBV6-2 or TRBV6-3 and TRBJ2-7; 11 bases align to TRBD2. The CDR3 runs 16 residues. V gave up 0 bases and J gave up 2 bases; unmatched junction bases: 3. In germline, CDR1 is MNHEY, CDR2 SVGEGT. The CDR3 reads CASSYSRLAGTYEQYF. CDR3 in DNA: TGTGCCAGCAGTTACTCGAGACTAGCGGGGACCTACGAGCAGTACTTC.

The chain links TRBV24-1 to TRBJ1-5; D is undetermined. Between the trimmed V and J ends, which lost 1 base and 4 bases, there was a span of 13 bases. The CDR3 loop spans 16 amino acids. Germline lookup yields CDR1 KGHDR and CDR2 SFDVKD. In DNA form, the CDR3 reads TGTGCCACCAGTGATTTAGGCGGACGGAGAAATCAGCCCCAGCATTTT. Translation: CATSDLGGRRNQPQHF.

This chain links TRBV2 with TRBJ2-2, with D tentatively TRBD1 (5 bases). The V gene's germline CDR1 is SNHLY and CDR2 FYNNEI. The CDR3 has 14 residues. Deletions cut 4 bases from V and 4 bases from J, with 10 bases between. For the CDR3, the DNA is TGTGCCAGCAGTGTGTTCAGGGCCACCGGGGAGCTGTTTTTT. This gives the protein CASSVFRATGELFF. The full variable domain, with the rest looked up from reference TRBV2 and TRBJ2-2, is EPEVTQTPSHQVTQMGQEVILRCVPISNHLYFYWYRQILGQKVEFLVSFYNNEISEKSEIFDDQFSVERPDGSNFTLKIRSTKLEDSAMYFCASSVFRATGELFFGEGSRLTVL.

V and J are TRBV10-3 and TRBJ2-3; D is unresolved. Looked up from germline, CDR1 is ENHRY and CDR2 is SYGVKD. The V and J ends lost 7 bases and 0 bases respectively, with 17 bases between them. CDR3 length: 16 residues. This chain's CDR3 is CAINVTPDHSTDTQYF. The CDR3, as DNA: TGTGCCATCAATGTCACCCCAGACCACAGCACAGATACGCAGTATTTT.

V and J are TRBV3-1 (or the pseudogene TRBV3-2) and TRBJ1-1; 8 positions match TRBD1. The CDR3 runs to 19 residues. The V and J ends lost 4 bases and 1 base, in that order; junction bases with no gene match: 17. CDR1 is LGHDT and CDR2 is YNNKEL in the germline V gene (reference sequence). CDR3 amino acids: CASSLQVTGGVSGNTEAFF. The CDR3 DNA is TGTGCCAGCAGCCTCCAGGTAACAGGGGGAGTTTCGGGGAACACTGAAGCTTTCTTT.

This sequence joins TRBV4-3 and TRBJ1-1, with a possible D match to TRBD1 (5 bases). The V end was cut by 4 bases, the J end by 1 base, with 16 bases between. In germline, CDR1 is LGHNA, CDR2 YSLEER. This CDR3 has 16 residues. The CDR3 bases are TGCGCCAGCAGCCCCGGAGTTGCCAGGGCGAACACTGAAGCTTTCTTT. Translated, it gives CASSPGVARANTEAFF.

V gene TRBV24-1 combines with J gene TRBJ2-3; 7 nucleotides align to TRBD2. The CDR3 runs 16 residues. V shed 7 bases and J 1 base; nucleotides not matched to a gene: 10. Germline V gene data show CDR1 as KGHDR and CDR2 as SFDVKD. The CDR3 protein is CATSLLRDYRTDTQYF. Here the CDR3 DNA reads TGTGCCACCAGCCTACTCCGGGACTACCGCACAGATACGCAGTATTTT.

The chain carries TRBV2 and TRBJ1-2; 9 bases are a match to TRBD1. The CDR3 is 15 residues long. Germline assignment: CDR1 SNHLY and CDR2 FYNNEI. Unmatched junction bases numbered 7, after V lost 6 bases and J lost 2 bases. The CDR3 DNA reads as TGTGCCAGCAGGGATGATGGGACAGGGAACTATGGCTACACCTTC. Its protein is CASRDDGTGNYGYTF.

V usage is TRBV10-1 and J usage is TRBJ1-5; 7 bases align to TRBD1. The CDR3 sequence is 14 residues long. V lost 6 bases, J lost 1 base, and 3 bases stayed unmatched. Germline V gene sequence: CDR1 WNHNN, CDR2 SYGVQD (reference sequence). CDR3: CASSDRESNQPQHF. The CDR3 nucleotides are TGCGCCAGCAGCGACAGGGAGAGCAATCAGCCCCAGCATTTT.

The DNA for the CDR3 is TGTGCCGGAAAAATTCCCAGGGATCGCTACTCCTACGAGCAGTACTTC. It yields the protein CAGKIPRDRYSYEQYF. The chain couples TRBV30 to TRBJ2-7; D is possibly TRBD1 (5 bases). The V end lost 8 bases, the J end lost 0 bases, and 23 bases lay between the germline ends. This CDR3 spans 16 amino acids. The V gene's germline CDR1 is GTSNPN and CDR2 SVGIG (reference sequence). The entire variable domain, with the rest obtained from reference TRBV30 and TRBJ2-7, is as follows: SQTIHQWPATLVQPVGSPLSLECTVEGTSNPNLYWYRQAAGRGLQLLFYSVGIGQISSEVPQNLSASRPQDRQFILSSKKLLLSDSGFYLCAGKIPRDRYSYEQYFGPGTRLTVT.

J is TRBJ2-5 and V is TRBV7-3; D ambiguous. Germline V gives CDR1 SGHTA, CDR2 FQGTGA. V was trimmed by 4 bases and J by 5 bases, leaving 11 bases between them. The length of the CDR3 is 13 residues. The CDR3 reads CASSSQVSETQYF. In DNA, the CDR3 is TGTGCCAGCAGCTCCCAGGTCTCGGAGACCCAGTACTTC.

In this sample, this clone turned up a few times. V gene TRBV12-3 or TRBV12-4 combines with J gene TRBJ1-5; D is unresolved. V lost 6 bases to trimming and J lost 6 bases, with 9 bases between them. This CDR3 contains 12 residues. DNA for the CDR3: TGTGCCAGCAGGGCCGACCCTCAGCCCCAGCATTTT. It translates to CASRADPQPQHF.

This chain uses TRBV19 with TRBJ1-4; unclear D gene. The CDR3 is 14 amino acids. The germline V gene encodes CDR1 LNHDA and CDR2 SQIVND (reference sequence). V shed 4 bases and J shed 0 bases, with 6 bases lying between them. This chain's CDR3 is CASSSFPTNEKLFF. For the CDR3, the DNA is TGTGCCAGTAGTAGCTTTCCAACTAATGAAAAACTGTTTTTT.